In its sample, the clone carrying this T cell receptor (beta chain) was seen a few times. The entry originates in a study of Graves' ophthalmopathy and Graves' hyperthyroidism. Unmatched junction bases numbered 6, after V lost 5 bases and J lost 2 bases. From germline, CDR1 is LNHDA and CDR2 SQIVND (reference sequence). CDR3 length equals 15 residues. For repertoire sequencing, the TCR beta CDR3 regions were amplified from RNA transcripts. The first round was an RT-PCR with HTBI primers, and the second round was a multiplex PCR. MiXCR, applied by TCRdb to the multiplex PCR reads, yields one record per CDR3 protein. This sample has about 220,000 distinct CDR3 sequences, with under 25% found just once.

This rearrangement joins TRBV19 to TRBJ1-3; 7 nucleotides match TRBD1. The sequence derives from a woman aged 45 to 65 with Graves' ophthalmopathy. Material: peripheral blood. Written as DNA, the CDR3 is TGTGCCAGTAGTTTCACGACAGGGACTGGAAACACCATATATTTT. Translating it yields CASSFTTGTGNTIYF.